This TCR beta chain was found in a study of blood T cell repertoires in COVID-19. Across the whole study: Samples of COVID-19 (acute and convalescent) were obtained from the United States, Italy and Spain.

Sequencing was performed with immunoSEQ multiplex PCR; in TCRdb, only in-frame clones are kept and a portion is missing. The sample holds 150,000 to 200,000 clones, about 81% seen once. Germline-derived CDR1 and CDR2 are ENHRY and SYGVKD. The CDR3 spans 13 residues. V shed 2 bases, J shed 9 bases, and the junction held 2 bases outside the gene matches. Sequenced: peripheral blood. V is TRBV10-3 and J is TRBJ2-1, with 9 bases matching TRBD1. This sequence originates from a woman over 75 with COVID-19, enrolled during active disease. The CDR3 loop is CAISETGGGEQFF. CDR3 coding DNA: TGTGCCATCAGTGAGACAGGGGGCGGTGAGCAGTTCTTC.